This T cell receptor beta chain was captured by sequencing in a study of molecular identifiers for immune sequencing clone quantification. TCRdb recomputed calls from the PCR reads with MiXCR, one row per CDR3 protein. The sample has more than 300,000 distinct CDR3 sequences, 20% to 25% seen once; the top ten hold 0.81%. The CDR3 is 16 amino acids. Per the germline V gene, CDR1 is SGHVS and CDR2 is FQNEAQ. V was clipped by 5 bases and J by 0 bases; unmatched bases: 8. This clonotype was counted many times. The sequence came from a human donor in good health. Some libraries in this study had Jurkat cell RNA spiked in. The sequenced material came from naive CD8+ T cells from blood, with Jurkat cell RNA spiked in. Subset denoted: FACS-sorted CD8+CD4-CCR7+CD45RA+ naive T cells. V and J are TRBV7-8 and TRBJ2-3, with 7 bases matching TRBD1. DNA of the CDR3: TGTGCCAGCAGCCAGACAGGGAAAACTAGCACAGATACGCAGTATTTT. This encodes CASSQTGKTSTDTQYF.